The 28 T cell receptor beta chains reported below all come from one sample, sequenced in a study of cytomegalovirus exposure and HLA in healthy donors. Use of 60 Vbeta and 13 Jbeta primers characterized the PCR. Only in-frame clones appear in the TCRdb table, and some are missing; sequencing was by immunoSEQ multiplex PCR. The data contain roughly 100,000 clones, roughly three quarters of them seen just once; the ten biggest clones take up roughly 5%. The sample was PBMCs. The receptors here all came from a woman aged 40-49 years in good health and CMV-seronegative.

V gene TRBV7-9 combines with J gene TRBJ1-1, with 7 bases matching TRBD1. The V and J ends lost 5 bases and 6 bases, in that order; junction bases with no gene match: 6. Germline CDR1 reads SEHNR; CDR2 reads FQNEAQ (reference sequence). The CDR3 sequence is 13 residues long. The CDR3 DNA is TGTGCCAGCAGCGTACAGGGGCCCCCTGAAGCTTTCTTT. Protein product: CASSVQGPPEAFF.

CDR3 region: CASSLSGGGAEEQYF. CDR3 nucleotide sequence: TGTGCCAGCAGTTTATCGGGCGGGGGGGCGGAAGAGCAGTACTTC. This chain joins TRBV27 and TRBJ2-7, with 9 bases identical to TRBD2. Germline V CDR1 and CDR2: MNHEY, SMNVEV (reference sequence). With 0 bases clipped from V and 7 bases from J, the junction kept 7 bases outside the gene matches. This CDR3 contains 15 residues.

This clone appeared a few times. DNA for the CDR3: TGCGCCAGCAGCCGATCAGGGGGGACCTACAATGAGCAGTTCTTC. Translation gives CASSRSGGTYNEQFF. The rearrangement joins TRBV5-1 to TRBJ2-1; D is possibly TRBD1 (7 bases). V lost 4 bases and J 2 bases, leaving 13 bases between the germline ends. This CDR3 has 15 residues. Germline values: CDR1 SGHRS, CDR2 YFSETQ.

V and J are TRBV4-2 and TRBJ1-5; no reliable D call. CDR1 is LGHNA and CDR2 is YNFKEQ in the germline V gene. The CDR3 consists of 13 residues. V gave up 1 base and J gave up 8 bases, with 9 bases separating them. The CDR3 is CASSQAGPEPQHF. CDR3 coding DNA: TGTGCCAGCAGCCAAGCTGGGCCCGAGCCCCAGCATTTT.

This clone was observed a few times. The chain has TRBV5-6 and TRBJ1-1, with TRBD1 identical over 9 bases. This CDR3 contains 16 residues. V shed 0 bases and J 7 bases; nucleotides not matched to a gene: 10. Per germline, CDR1 SGHDT and CDR2 YYEEEE. CDR3 nucleotide sequence: TGTGCCAGCAGCTTGGAGGGACAGGGAGAGTATGGTGAAGCTTTCTTT. Residues: CASSLEGQGEYGEAFF. The full variable domain, with the rest looked up from reference TRBV5-6 and TRBJ1-1, is DAGVTQSPTHLIKTRGQQVTLRCSPKSGHDTVSWYQQALGQGPQFIFQYYEEEERQRGNFPDRFSGHQFPNYSSELNVNALLLGDSALYLCASSLEGQGEYGEAFFGQGTRLTVV.

The CDR3 protein is CASSGPGGTGELFF. The CDR3 DNA reads TGCGCCAGCAGCGGTCCGGGGGGGACCGGGGAGCTGTTTTTT. The chain combines TRBV5-1 with TRBJ2-2; 8 bases agree with TRBD2. CDR3 length: 14 amino acids. Trimming removed 4 bases from V and 5 bases from J; junction bases left unmatched: 4. Germline assignment: CDR1 SGHRS and CDR2 YFSETQ.

The chain employs TRBV5-4 and TRBJ2-7; D possibly corresponds to TRBD2 (5 bases). The CDR3 is 12 residues long. Trimming pared 2 bases from V and 5 bases from J, leaving 8 bases between. The germline gives CDR1 SGHNT, CDR2 YYREEE (reference sequence). Here the CDR3 DNA reads TGTGCCAGCAGCTTATCGGGGAACGAGCAGTACTTC. Protein sequence: CASSLSGNEQYF.

This clone has a handful of counts. This chain joins TRBV11-2 and TRBJ1-2, with a possible D match to TRBD1 (5 bases). This CDR3 has 12 residues. Germline assignment: CDR1 SGHAT and CDR2 FQNNGV. Trimming took off 4 bases at V and 7 bases at J, with 10 bases between the two ends. The CDR3 bases are TGTGCCAGCAGCTGGGGGGATCGTGGCTACACCTTC. Protein sequence: CASSWGDRGYTF.

The genes are TRBV30 and TRBJ2-7, with no clear D. This CDR3 has 15 residues. Per the germline V gene, CDR1 is GTSNPN and CDR2 is SVGIG (reference sequence). Trimming took 1 base from V and 0 from J, leaving 13 bases between them. The CDR3 region is CAWSGVARSSYEQYF. The CDR3 DNA sequence: TGTGCCTGGAGTGGGGTGGCGCGGAGCTCCTACGAGCAGTACTTC.

The J gene is TRBJ2-5, the V gene TRBV7-6; 9 bases align to TRBD2. The CDR3 runs to 16 residues. Germline assignment: CDR1 SGHVS and CDR2 FNYEAQ. The J segment lost 5 bases and the V segment lost 1 base, leaving 8 bases of the junction unmatched. The CDR3 nucleotides are TGTGCCAGCAGCTTAGACACCCTAGCGGGGCTGGAGACCCAGTACTTC. It codes for CASSLDTLAGLETQYF. The full variable domain, rest sourced from reference TRBV7-6 and TRBJ2-5, is GAGVSQSPRYKVTKRGQDVALRCDPISGHVSLYWYRQALGQGPEFLTYFNYEAQQDKSGLPNDRFSAERPEGSISTLTIQRTEQRDSAMYRCASSLDTLAGLETQYFGPGTRLLVL.

This clone has only a few counts. Here the CDR3 DNA reads TGTGCCAGCAGCCTCGACCCGGACAGGGGTACTAATGAAAAACTGTTTTTT. As protein: CASSLDPDRGTNEKLFF. This chain links TRBV7-6 with TRBJ1-4, with 9 positions matching TRBD1. The trim removed 5 bases at V and 2 bases at J, leaving 9 bases unmatched. The germline CDR1 and CDR2 sequences are SGHVS and FNYEAQ. The CDR3 length is 17 residues.

V and J are TRBV18 and TRBJ1-1, with TRBD1 matching 11 bases. With V trimmed by 6 bases and J by 4 bases, 4 bases remained unmatched. Looked up from germline, CDR1 is KGHSH and CDR2 is LQKENI. The CDR3 spans 14 residues. CDR3 region: CASSGTGGGTEAFF. CDR3 bases: TGTGCCAGCTCCGGGACAGGGGGAGGCACTGAAGCTTTCTTT.

This chain uses TRBV2 with TRBJ1-2; 7 nucleotides align to TRBD1. J lost 4 bases, V lost 6 bases, and 5 bases had no gene match. Per germline, CDR1 SNHLY and CDR2 FYNNEI. CDR3 length equals 13 residues. The CDR3 nucleotides read TGTGCCAGCAGGGGACAGTCCTTCTATGGCTACACCTTC. Amino acid sequence: CASRGQSFYGYTF.

The V call is TRBV7-2, the J call TRBJ1-1; D ambiguous. In germline, CDR1 is SGHTA, CDR2 FQGNSA. V lost 3 bases, J lost 4 bases, and 9 bases lay in between. The CDR3 is 13 amino acids. The CDR3 region is CASSLNYFTEAFF. The CDR3 nucleotides are TGTGCCAGCAGCTTGAACTATTTCACTGAAGCTTTCTTT.

The chain links TRBV5-1 to TRBJ2-1, with TRBD1 as a possible D gene (5 bases). Deletions cut 7 bases from V and 6 bases from J, with 8 bases between. This CDR3 comprises 11 residues. Germline CDR1 and CDR2: SGHRS and YFSETQ. DNA of the CDR3: TGCGCCAGCGCAGGGCGCAATGAGCAGTTCTTC. Amino acids: CASAGRNEQFF.

This clone has more than one count but fewer than ten. This rearrangement joins TRBV6-1 to TRBJ1-6; no clear D gene. The V gene lost 7 bases and the J gene lost 10 bases, with 14 bases spanning the gap. The CDR3 contains 13 residues. Germline V gene sequence: CDR1 MNHNS, CDR2 SASEGT. The CDR3 spells CASTREVISPLHF. In DNA form, the CDR3 reads TGTGCCAGCACCCGGGAGGTTATCTCACCCCTCCACTTT.

The chain uses TRBV7-9 and TRBJ1-5; D call uncertain. This CDR3 contains 15 residues. Per germline, CDR1 SEHNR and CDR2 FQNEAQ (reference sequence). Trimming removed 2 bases from V and 2 bases from J, with 10 bases in between. The CDR3 coding sequence is TGTGCCAGCAGCTTAAGGAGGGTAGGCAATCAGCCCCAGCATTTT. It yields the protein CASSLRRVGNQPQHF.

The chain carries TRBV9 and TRBJ2-1; D uncertain. This CDR3 comprises 14 residues. Per the germline V gene, CDR1 is SGDLS and CDR2 is YYNGEE. Trimming stripped 0 bases from V and 9 bases from J, with 13 bases between. CDR3 DNA: TGTGCCAGCAGCGTAGCCCCGAGTATTGGTGAGCAGTTCTTC. Protein product: CASSVAPSIGEQFF.

The V call is TRBV10-2, the J call TRBJ1-1; 7 nucleotides line up with TRBD1. Germline lookup yields CDR1 WSHSY and CDR2 SAAADI. V shed 8 bases, J shed 6 bases, and the junction held 12 bases outside the gene matches. The CDR3 has 14 residues. Here the CDR3 reads CASRRQGTAPEAFF. The CDR3 bases are TGCGCCAGCCGCAGACAGGGCACGGCGCCTGAAGCTTTCTTT.

The rearrangement links TRBV6-5 to TRBJ1-2; TRBD1 agrees at 8 bases. The germline gives CDR1 MNHEY, CDR2 SVGAGI. The CDR3 has 13 amino acids. V lost 5 bases to trimming and J lost 8 bases; unmatched junction nucleotides: 7. The CDR3: CASSRQGLEGYTF. CDR3 nucleotide sequence: TGTGCCAGCAGTCGACAGGGGTTGGAAGGCTACACCTTC.

V gene TRBV18 combines with J gene TRBJ2-7; 9 positions agree with TRBD2. CDR3 length equals 16 residues. Trimming at V came to 3 bases and at J to 0 bases, leaving 6 bases not matched to a gene. Germline V gene lookup returns CDR1 KGHSH and CDR2 LQKENI. In DNA, the CDR3 is TGTGCCAGCTCACCTAAGGCGGGGGGGAGCTCCTACGAGCAGTACTTC. It yields the protein CASSPKAGGSSYEQYF. Combining the CDR3 with reference TRBV18 and TRBJ2-7 gives the whole variable domain NAGVMQNPRHLVRRRGQEARLRCSPMKGHSHVYWYRQLPEEGLKFMVYLQKENIIDESGMPKERFSAEFPKEGPSILRIQQVVRGDSAAYFCASSPKAGGSSYEQYFGPGTRLTVT.

The CDR3 is CASSQVGGKAGGYTF. CDR3 sequence (DNA): TGCGCCAGCAGCCAGGTGGGGGGTAAGGCTGGTGGCTACACCTTC. The chain employs TRBV4-1 and TRBJ1-2; weak D call: TRBD1 (5 bases). Germline V CDR1 and CDR2: MGHRA, YSYEKL. CDR3 length: 15 residues. Trimming left V 3 bases short and J 7 bases short, with 18 bases between.

The V and J genes are TRBV5-6 and TRBJ1-3; 8 bases are a match to TRBD1. CDR1 is SGHDT, CDR2 YYEEEE, per germline. The CDR3 has 16 residues. V trimming: 0 bases; J trimming: 1 base; junction bases outside the gene matches: 3. CDR3 region: CASSLGQGLSGNTIYF. The DNA of the CDR3 is TGTGCCAGCAGCTTGGGACAGGGGTTGTCTGGAAACACCATATATTTT.

J is TRBJ2-7 and V is TRBV7-9; 10 bases align to TRBD1. The CDR3 length is 14 residues. V was pared by 5 bases and J by 4 bases, with 5 bases of the junction left unmatched. Germline V gene data show CDR1 as SEHNR and CDR2 as FQNEAQ (reference sequence). The chain's CDR3 is CASSPRTGGYEQYF. The CDR3, as DNA: TGTGCCAGCAGCCCCCGGACAGGGGGTTACGAGCAGTACTTC. Full variable domain (missing parts from reference TRBV7-9 and TRBJ2-7): DTGVSQNPRHKITKRGQNVTFRCDPISEHNRLYWYRQTLGQGPEFLTYFQNEAQLEKSRLLSDRFSAERPKGSFSTLEIQRTEQGDSAMYLCASSPRTGGYEQYFGPGTRLTVT.

This sequence joins TRBV6-5 and TRBJ2-5; perhaps TRBD2 as D (5 bases). Germline V CDR1 and CDR2: MNHEY, SVGAGI. V was clipped by 5 bases and J by 4 bases, with 14 bases between them. This CDR3 contains 14 residues. The CDR3 spells CASSQPTRPETQYF. Here the CDR3 DNA reads TGTGCCAGCAGTCAGCCTACTAGGCCAGAGACCCAGTACTTC.

This chain links TRBV7-2 with TRBJ2-5, with D possibly being TRBD2 (6 bases). CDR3 size: 16 residues. The V end lost 1 base, the J end lost 0 bases, and 12 bases lay between the germline ends. The germline CDR1 and CDR2 sequences are SGHTA and FQGNSA. The CDR3 DNA reads TGTGCCAGCAGCTTAGGGGCGGGCGGGAACCAAGAGACCCAGTACTTC. Translated, it gives CASSLGAGGNQETQYF. The full variable domain, its missing parts supplied by reference TRBV7-2 and TRBJ2-5, is GAGVSQSPSNKVTEKGKDVELRCDPISGHTALYWYRQSLGQGLEFLIYFQGNSAPDKSGLPSDRFSAERTGGSVSTLTIQRTQQEDSAVYLCASSLGAGGNQETQYFGPGTRLLVL.

The chain combines TRBV29-1 with TRBJ2-1, with D maybe TRBD2 (5 bases). Between the trimmed V and J ends, which lost 3 bases and 10 bases, there was a span of 16 bases. This CDR3 is 13 amino acids long. Germline V gives CDR1 SQVTM, CDR2 ANQGSEA. The CDR3 region is CSVEIGGLKEQFF. The CDR3 DNA is TGCAGCGTTGAGATTGGCGGGCTAAAAGAGCAGTTCTTC.

In regard to this clone: No conserved phenylalanine or tryptophan is present at the end of the CDR3, so a read error is the likely explanation. The chain combines TRBV7-6 with TRBJ1-4, with no clear D. This CDR3 is built from 12 residues. V was trimmed by 8 bases and J by 8 bases, leaving 12 bases between them. Germline V lookup: CDR1 SGHVS, CDR2 FNYEAQ. The CDR3 loop is CASGHVEEKLFV. CDR3 sequence (DNA): TGTGCCAGCGGGCATGTAGAAGAAAAACTGTTTGTT.